This TCR beta chain was documented in a study of neoadjuvant anti-PD-1 for oral cavity cancer. In the study overall: Most patients had three to four biweekly doses of 3 mg/kg nivolumab before resection.

The ends lost 1 base at V and 0 bases at J; junction bases unmatched: 5. In germline, CDR1 is SEHNR, CDR2 FQNEAQ (reference sequence). The CDR3 is 18 residues long. Notes on this clone: Its antigen remains unidentified.

Time point of the sample: after neoadjuvant nivolumab, at surgical resection. Cohort: HPV-negative, locally advanced oral cavity squamous cell carcinoma patients. Assay: immunoSEQ multiplex PCR; the TCRdb copy retains only in-frame clones and omits some. The table has around 67,000 clones, about 86% seen once. Study-level points and caveats: Only a few patients per response group were TCR-analyzed; validation needed. Higher pretreatment Treg/Th17 ratios tracked higher pretreatment blood clonality.

The gene calls are TRBV7-9 and TRBJ2-6; 8 bases align to TRBD1. This TCR came from a person between 40 and 80 years old with oral cavity squamous cell carcinoma. The sample consisted of PBMCs, taken after nivolumab (anti-PD-1) treatment. CDR3 DNA sequence: TGTGCCAGCAGCTTAGGGGCCAGGGGGCCCTCTGGGGCCAACGTCCTGACTTTC. Its translation is CASSLGARGPSGANVLTF.